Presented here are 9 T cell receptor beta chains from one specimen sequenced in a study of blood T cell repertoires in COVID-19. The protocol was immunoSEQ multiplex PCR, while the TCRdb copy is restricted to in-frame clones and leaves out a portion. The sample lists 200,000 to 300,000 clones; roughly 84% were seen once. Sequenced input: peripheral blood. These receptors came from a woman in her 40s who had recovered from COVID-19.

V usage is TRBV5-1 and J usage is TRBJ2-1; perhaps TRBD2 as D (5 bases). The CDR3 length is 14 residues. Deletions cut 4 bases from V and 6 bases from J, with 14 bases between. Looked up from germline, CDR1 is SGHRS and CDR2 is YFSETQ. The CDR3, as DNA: TGCGCCAGCAGCCGGGCACTAGGTTCCAATGAGCAGTTCTTC. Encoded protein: CASSRALGSNEQFF.

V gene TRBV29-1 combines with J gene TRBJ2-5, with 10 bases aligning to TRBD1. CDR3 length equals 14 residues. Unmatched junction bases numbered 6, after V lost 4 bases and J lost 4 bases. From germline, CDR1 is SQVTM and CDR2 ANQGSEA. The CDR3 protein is CSVVRDRGPETQYF. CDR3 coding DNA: TGCAGCGTTGTCCGGGACAGGGGTCCAGAGACCCAGTACTTC.

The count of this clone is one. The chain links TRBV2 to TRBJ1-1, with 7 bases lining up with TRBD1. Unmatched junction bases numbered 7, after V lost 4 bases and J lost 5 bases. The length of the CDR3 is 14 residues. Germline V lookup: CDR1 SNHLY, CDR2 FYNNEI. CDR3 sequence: CASSVDQGETEAFF. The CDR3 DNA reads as TGTGCCAGCAGTGTAGATCAGGGGGAAACTGAAGCTTTCTTT.

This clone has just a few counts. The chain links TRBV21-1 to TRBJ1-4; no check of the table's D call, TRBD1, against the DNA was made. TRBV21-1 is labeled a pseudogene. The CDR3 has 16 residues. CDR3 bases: TGTGCCAGCAGCAAAAATGCAGGGGCAACTAATGAAAAACTGTTTTTT. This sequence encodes CASSKNAGATNEKLFF.

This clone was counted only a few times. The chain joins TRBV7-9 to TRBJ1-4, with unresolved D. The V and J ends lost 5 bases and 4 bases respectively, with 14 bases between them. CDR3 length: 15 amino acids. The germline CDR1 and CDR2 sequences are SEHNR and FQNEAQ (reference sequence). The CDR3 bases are TGTGCCAGCAGCAACGAAGCGGAGTATAATGAAAAACTGTTTTTT. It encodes CASSNEAEYNEKLFF.

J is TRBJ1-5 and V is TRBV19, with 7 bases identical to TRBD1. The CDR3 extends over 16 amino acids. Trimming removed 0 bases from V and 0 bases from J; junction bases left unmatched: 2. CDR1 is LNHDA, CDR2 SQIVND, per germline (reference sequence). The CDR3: CASSIDHRGSNQPQHF. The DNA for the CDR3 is TGTGCCAGTAGTATAGATCACAGGGGTAGCAATCAGCCCCAGCATTTT.

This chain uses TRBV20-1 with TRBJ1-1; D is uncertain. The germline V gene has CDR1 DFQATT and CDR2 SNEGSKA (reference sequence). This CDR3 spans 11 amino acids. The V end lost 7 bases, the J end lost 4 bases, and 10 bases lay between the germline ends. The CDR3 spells CSGRGSTEAFF. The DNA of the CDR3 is TGCAGTGGAAGAGGGAGCACTGAAGCTTTCTTT.

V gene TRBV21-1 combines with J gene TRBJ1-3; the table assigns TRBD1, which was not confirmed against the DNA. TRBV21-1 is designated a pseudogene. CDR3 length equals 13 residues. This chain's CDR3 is CASLDSAGNTIYF. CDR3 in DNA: TGTGCCAGTTTGGACAGTGCTGGAAACACCATATATTTT.

The CDR3 region has the DNA TGTGCCAGCTCAGTGACCCTAGCGGTGGGAGATACGCAGTATTTT. This gives the protein CASSVTLAVGDTQYF. The gene calls are TRBV18 and TRBJ2-3; 7 nucleotides match TRBD2. In germline, CDR1 is KGHSH, CDR2 LQKENI. V shed 5 bases, J shed 5 bases, and the junction held 10 bases outside the gene matches. CDR3 length: 15 residues.